This TCR beta chain was sequenced for a study of CD8+ T cells in alopecia areata. Across the whole study: The drug, oral tofacitinib, was given to treated patients at 5 to 10 mg twice daily. Severity was scored as percentage of affected scalp area in treated patients. The study, taken as a whole, reports: Scalp clonality, along with expanded CD8+ clones among the top 100, was significantly decreased by tofacitinib. Lesional scalp displayed greater clonality than normal scalp, most notably in alopecia totalis/universalis.

As to treatment: oral pan-JAK inhibitor, 5-10 mg twice daily. This CDR3 spans 14 amino acids. V gave up 2 bases and J gave up 1 base, with 9 bases separating them. In germline, CDR1 is SQVTM, CDR2 ANQGSEA. This clone showed up just once. The antigen is not known. It was cDNA, reverse transcribed from extracted RNA, that served as the sequencing template. Profiling relied on immunoSEQ multiplex PCR, and the TCRdb table lists in-frame clones only, not all of them. The sample has 170,000 or so clones, just over 65% seen once. The chain couples TRBV29-1 to TRBJ2-1; TRBD1 might be the D (5 bases). The sequencing here drew on CD4+ T cells sorted from blood, taken at week 4, from a patient treated with tofacitinib. The sequence was obtained from a human donor with alopecia areata. In DNA, the CDR3 is TGCAGCGTTGAATTGGCAGGGTCCTACAATGAGCAGTTCTTC. It codes for CSVELAGSYNEQFF.